This T cell receptor (beta chain) was found in a study of identical twins' blood T cells. About the study: About six alpha and roughly six beta libraries together yielded about 50 million reads. Whole-study findings and limits: Abundant TCRbeta CDR3s overlapped more between twins than with unrelated donors. Even for out-of-frame TCRbeta, twins reportedly shared V gene usage much more than unrelated donors.

CDR3 length: 17 amino acids. Germline assignment: CDR1 SGDLS and CDR2 YYNGEE. V shed 4 bases and J 7 bases; nucleotides not matched to a gene: 13. Each TCR cDNA library carried sample-specific barcodes on both ends. TCRdb ran MiXCR on the 5' RACE reads and lists one entry per CDR3 protein. The table lists 400,000 or so distinct CDR3 sequences, roughly 27% of them singletons, with about 6.1% in the top ten. About this clonotype: The antigen is undetermined.

This TCR was sampled from a woman aged 18 to 55 in good health. Source material: PBMCs. V gene TRBV9 combines with J gene TRBJ2-2, with 10 nucleotides matching TRBD2. Here the CDR3 DNA reads TGTGCCAGCAGCAAAGCGATAGCGGGGGGACTTAGCGGGGAGCTGTTTTTT. Translation: CASSKAIAGGLSGELFF.